This T cell receptor beta chain was captured in a study of identical twins. Looked up from germline, CDR1 is LGHDT and CDR2 is YNNKEL (reference sequence). Between the trimmed V and J ends, which lost 4 bases and 13 bases, there was a span of 23 bases. The CDR3 totals 15 residues. The study, taken as a whole, reports: Out-of-frame beta chain sequences displayed weaker excess sharing between twins. Carriage of fewer insertions was seen in abundant cord blood beta clonotypes, whereas memory repertoires showed none.

In the case of this clonotype: Its specificity is unknown.

TCRdb re-called the 5' RACE reads with MiXCR, one entry per CDR3 protein. The top ten hold 0.25% to 0.3% of the sample, which has 1.5 million to 2 million distinct CDR3 sequences, 25% to 35% seen once. The source of this sequence is a newborn girl in good health. Sequenced sample: cord blood. The chain recombines TRBV3-1 with TRBJ2-4, with a weak D call TRBD2 (6 bases). The CDR3, as DNA: TGTGCCAGCAGCCTCAAGACTAGAACCCTCTACGGGCAGTACTTC. It specifies CASSLKTRTLYGQYF. The whole variable domain, remainder taken from reference TRBV3-1 and TRBJ2-4, is DTAVSQTPKYLVTQMGNDKSIKCEQNLGHDTMYWYKQDSKKFLKIMFSYNNKELIINETVPNRFSPKSPDKAHLNLHINSLELGDSAVYFCASSLKTRTLYGQYFGAGTRLSVL.